What follows is one TCR beta chain and its context. Its antigen is currently not known. The record has no base qualities; no much larger clone is one base away. Each collaborating institution followed its own protocols to collect whole blood in K2EDTA tubes. For TCRbeta analysis, collaborators shipped samples in one of three forms: frozen whole blood, isolated PBMCs, or DNA extracted from either of those sample types. These data are taken from a study of blood T cell repertoires in COVID-19 (dated by TCRdb to 2019 to 2021). Some background on the complete study: Collaborator samples came from the United States, Italy and Spain and covered acute and convalescent phases of COVID-19. The material from the prospective study consisted of cDNA or gDNA derived from T cells, B-cell-depleted T cells, or PBMCs. Deeply sampled blood TCRbeta repertoires from subjects exposed to, actively infected with, or recovered from COVID-19 were included in the dataset. A freely available public database, intended as a resource for researchers studying the immune response to SARS-CoV-2, is where the repertoires were released. Samples came from the ongoing ImmuneRACE study (first 160 participants) plus 1,254 subjects from 6 global collaborators. A de-identified subject ID, COVID-19 status, age in years and sex were almost always included in the sample metadata. Where available, HLA class I and class II types were taken from metadata supplied by the sample provider and were not determined by assay-based typing.

V is trimmed back by 2 bases and J by 6 bases, and the junction contains 5 bases that no gene match accounts for. The germline V gene sets CDR1 to SGHAT and CDR2 to FQNNGV. The cysteine opens and the phenylalanine closes a CDR3 of 14 amino acids. The only DNA kept is the CDR3, 42 bases in frame from the first base. TCRbeta CDR3 regions were amplified from genomic DNA by means of the immunoSEQ Assay, a bias-controlled multiplex PCR. Regarding the original processing steps: Within the assay, amplification of reference gene primers was used to estimate how many nucleated cells each sample contained. Sequence reads were collapsed and filtered to measure the absolute abundance of every unique TCRbeta CDR3 rearrangement. For each sample, productive Simpson clonality was calculated as the square root of Simpson's diversity index over productive rearrangements. What TCRdb holds here is the immuneACCESS table cut down to in-frame rearrangements. Part of the clones is not present; checked against another copy, under half of the missing clones reflect an unresolved V gene, and the others are unexplained. That table gives V, J and clone size, and the DNA gave D and trimming. This sample gives more than 200,000 clones in total; just over 85% of them show up just once. The ten largest clones represent around 6.5% of the sample.

Study-level results and caveats: How much clinical and demographic metadata was included differed by source and by participant, and the metadata was provided uncurated.

The rearranged chain carries TRBV11-2 and TRBJ2-3, with 7 bases matching TRBD1. Material for sequencing was peripheral blood. This receptor was obtained from a man older than 75 with acute or convalescent COVID-19. The sequenced DNA is TGTGCCAGCAGCTTAACGCAGGGGGTTGATACGCAGTATTTT. Protein translation: CASSLTQGVDTQYF.